Following are 20 T cell receptor beta chains from one sample sequenced in a study of T cell changes during pregnancy in multiple sclerosis. Some clones are missing from TCRdb's copy, which holds only in-frame ones; the method was immunoSEQ multiplex PCR. The data show approximately 61,000 clones, with approximately 90% seen just once and roughly 3.5% held by the top ten. The material was peripheral blood, obtained after pregnancy. These receptors originate from a female donor in good health, enrolled as a control in a pregnancy study.

The rearrangement joins TRBV7-6 to TRBJ2-3; TRBD2 is a possible D gene (6 bases). Trimming removed 8 bases at V and 5 bases at J, with 20 bases between. Looked up from germline, CDR1 is SGHVS and CDR2 is FNYEAQ. This CDR3 has 15 amino acids. CDR3 sequence (DNA): TGTGCCAGCTCCCTAATCGGGGGTGCCCGAGATACGCAGTATTTT. Amino acid sequence: CASSLIGGARDTQYF.

The chain carries TRBV28 and TRBJ2-3; D possibly corresponds to TRBD2 (5 bases). The V end lost 5 bases, the J end lost 1 base, and 10 bases lay between the germline ends. This CDR3 contains 14 residues. CDR1 and CDR2 (germline): MDHEN, SYDVKM. Here the CDR3 DNA reads TGTGCCAGCAGTCTCGGACTCCGCACAGATACGCAGTATTTT. It yields the protein CASSLGLRTDTQYF.

The chain joins TRBV9 to TRBJ1-5; 7 bases match TRBD1. J gave up 4 bases and V 4 bases, and 8 bases lay outside the gene matches. The CDR3 loop spans 15 amino acids. Germline CDR1 is SGDLS and CDR2 is YYNGEE. The chain's CDR3 is CASSRTGQFNQPQHF. As DNA, the CDR3 is TGTGCCAGCAGCAGGACGGGACAGTTTAATCAGCCCCAGCATTTT. Complete variable domain (other parts from reference TRBV9 and TRBJ1-5): DSGVTQTPKHLITATGQRVTLRCSPRSGDLSVYWYQQSLDQGLQFLIQYYNGEERAKGNILERFSAQQFPDLHSELNLSSLELGDSALYFCASSRTGQFNQPQHFGDGTRLSIL.

J is TRBJ1-4 and V is TRBV4-1; D might be TRBD1 (6 bases). V shed 4 bases and J shed 7 bases, with 25 bases lying between them. Per the germline V gene, CDR1 is MGHRA and CDR2 is YSYEKL. The CDR3 is 18 amino acids. The CDR3 bases are TGCGCCAGCAGCCCAAGGATCCAGGGGTACCCGGGAAGTGAAAAACTGTTTTTT. Translating gives CASSPRIQGYPGSEKLFF.

A single count supports this clone. The rearrangement joins TRBV5-1 to TRBJ2-1, with 7 bases matching TRBD2. Trimming at V came to 4 bases and at J to 4 bases, leaving 2 bases not matched to a gene. Germline V gene sequence: CDR1 SGHRS, CDR2 YFSETQ. This CDR3 region has 13 residues. Here the CDR3 reads CASSHGGYNEQFF. CDR3 nucleotide sequence: TGCGCCAGCAGCCACGGGGGGTACAATGAGCAGTTCTTC.

The chain has TRBV5-8 and TRBJ2-1, with 7 bases that match TRBD1. Germline V gene lookup returns CDR1 SGHTS and CDR2 YDEGEE. The CDR3 is 15 residues long. J gave up 0 bases and V 5 bases, and 5 bases lay outside the gene matches. CDR3 residues: CASRIDRASYNEQFF. CDR3 in DNA: TGTGCCAGCAGAATCGACAGGGCCTCCTACAATGAGCAGTTCTTC.

The rearrangement uses TRBV5-1 and TRBJ1-2, with 8 bases identical to TRBD1. Germline assignment: CDR1 SGHRS and CDR2 YFSETQ. The J segment lost 8 bases and the V segment lost 0 bases, leaving 3 bases of the junction unmatched. The CDR3 spans 13 residues. CDR3 protein: CASSLGQGKGYTF. CDR3 DNA sequence: TGCGCCAGCAGCTTGGGACAGGGGAAGGGCTACACCTTC.

The sample holds one count of this clone. The chain has TRBV7-8 and TRBJ2-7; D might be TRBD1 (6 bases). Trimming removed 3 bases from V and 2 bases from J, with 11 bases in between. CDR3 length equals 14 residues. Germline V gene sequence: CDR1 SGHVS, CDR2 FQNEAQ. The CDR3 nucleotides read TGTGCCAGCAGCTTGGGTCCAGGGGCCTACGAGCAGTACTTC. This sequence encodes CASSLGPGAYEQYF.

The chain couples TRBV10-3 to TRBJ2-1, with D tentatively TRBD2 (5 bases). CDR1 and CDR2 from the germline V gene are ENHRY and SYGVKD. Trimming took 6 bases from V and 6 from J, leaving 15 bases between them. CDR3 size: 14 residues. CDR3 protein: CAISAGLPSNEQFF. In DNA, the CDR3 is TGTGCCATCAGCGCAGGACTGCCGTCCAATGAGCAGTTCTTC.

The chain combines TRBV10-3 with TRBJ2-1; 9 bases line up with TRBD1. The CDR3 length is 16 residues. V trimming: 3 bases; J trimming: 10 bases; junction bases outside the gene matches: 13. Germline V gene sequence: CDR1 ENHRY, CDR2 SYGVKD. This CDR3 is CAISDQPGTGNREQFF. The CDR3 nucleotides read TGTGCCATCAGTGATCAACCCGGGACAGGGAATAGGGAGCAGTTCTTC.

The gene calls are TRBV6-8 and TRBJ1-3; a weak D match, TRBD1 (6 bases). Per the germline V gene, CDR1 is MNHGY and CDR2 is SAAAGT. The CDR3 consists of 16 residues. Deletions cut 7 bases from V and 0 bases from J, with 16 bases between. CDR3 loop: CASTQGPALSGNTIYF. CDR3 DNA: TGTGCCAGCACCCAGGGGCCAGCCCTCTCTGGAAACACCATATATTTT.

The chain recombines TRBV7-9 with TRBJ2-5, with 8 nucleotides matching TRBD2. This CDR3 is built from 15 residues. V was clipped by 4 bases and J by 8 bases; unmatched bases: 12. Germline assignment: CDR1 SEHNR and CDR2 FQNEAQ (reference sequence). CDR3 nucleotide sequence: TGTGCCAGCAGCTCCGGGACTAGTGAGGGAGTCACCCAGTACTTC. It encodes CASSSGTSEGVTQYF. Using reference TRBV7-9 and TRBJ2-5 for the parts outside the CDR3, the full variable domain is DTGVSQNPRHKITKRGQNVTFRCDPISEHNRLYWYRQTLGQGPEFLTYFQNEAQLEKSRLLSDRFSAERPKGSFSTLEIQRTEQGDSAMYLCASSSGTSEGVTQYFGPGTRLLVL.

This clone occurred once. In nucleotides, the CDR3 is TGTGCCAGCAGCTTATTCCAAGGGGTTACCTATGGCTACACCTTC. Translating gives CASSLFQGVTYGYTF. The chain couples TRBV7-8 to TRBJ1-2, with a tentative D call TRBD1 (5 bases). V was shortened by 2 bases and J by 4 bases, with 14 bases between the two germline ends. CDR3 length equals 15 residues. CDR1 and CDR2 from the germline V gene are SGHVS and FQNEAQ.

The chain employs TRBV4-3 and TRBJ2-6; 10 bases align to TRBD1. V gave up 2 bases and J gave up 3 bases; unmatched junction bases: 7. This CDR3 is 18 amino acids long. Germline V gene sequence: CDR1 LGHNA, CDR2 YSLEER. In DNA form, the CDR3 reads TGCGCCAGCAGCCAATCCTCCGGACAGGGGGTTGGGGCCAACGTCCTGACTTTC. Protein sequence: CASSQSSGQGVGANVLTF.

The V call is TRBV25-1, the J call TRBJ1-1; maybe TRBD1 (6 bases). The CDR3 spans 13 residues. Germline values: CDR1 MGHDK, CDR2 SYGVNS. V was shortened by 3 bases and J by 6 bases, with 11 bases between the two germline ends. CDR3 in DNA: TGTGCCAGCAGTGACTTAGGGGGGGCTGAAGCTTTCTTT. This encodes CASSDLGGAEAFF.

The chain is built from TRBV7-3 and TRBJ2-1; TRBD2 is a possible D gene (7 bases). In germline, CDR1 is SGHTA, CDR2 FQGTGA. V lost 0 bases to trimming and J lost 5 bases, with 14 bases between them. The CDR3 runs to 16 residues. The CDR3 DNA is TGTGCCAGCAGCTTAACTTGGAGGGGGGGGAACAATGAGCAGTTCTTC. The encoded protein is CASSLTWRGGNNEQFF.

V usage is TRBV6-6 and J usage is TRBJ1-1; 7 bases line up with TRBD1. J was trimmed by 7 bases and V by 0 bases; bases with no gene match: 2. There are 13 residues in the CDR3. Germline assignment: CDR1 MNHNY and CDR2 SVGAGI (reference sequence). CDR3 residues: CASSYSRDSEAFF. The CDR3 DNA follows: TGTGCCAGCAGTTACTCCCGGGACAGTGAAGCTTTCTTT.

J is TRBJ2-1 and V is TRBV7-2; 10 positions agree with TRBD2. V was clipped by 5 bases and J by 4 bases; unmatched bases: 5. There are 15 residues in the CDR3. Germline V gives CDR1 SGHTA, CDR2 FQGNSA. CDR3 protein: CASSINSGGYNEQFF. The DNA for the CDR3 is TGTGCCAGCAGCATTAATAGCGGGGGGTACAATGAGCAGTTCTTC.

This sequence joins TRBV2 and TRBJ1-1; tentative D call: TRBD1 (6 bases). V lost 8 bases and J lost 7, with 14 bases in between. The V gene's germline CDR1 is SNHLY and CDR2 FYNNEI. The CDR3 has 12 residues. Written as DNA, the CDR3 is TGTGCCAGCCGAACAGGGCCCCGTGAAGCTTTCTTT. This translates into CASRTGPREAFF.

The V call is TRBV18, the J call TRBJ2-5; 8 bases match TRBD1. There are 16 residues in the CDR3. Germline V gene lookup returns CDR1 KGHSH and CDR2 LQKENI. V lost 4 bases and J lost 5; bases outside the gene matches: 12. CDR3 sequence: CASSLQPGQVSETQYF. CDR3 coding DNA: TGTGCCAGCTCACTTCAGCCGGGACAGGTGTCGGAGACCCAGTACTTC.